The clone carrying this TCR beta chain was detected a few times. The antigen remains undetermined. Measured with immunoSEQ multiplex PCR; TCRdb has only the in-frame clones, and not every one. Of roughly 9,300 clones listed, more than 65% are singletons. Site-matched primary tumor biopsies were taken before and after PD-1 blockade. Template: tumor biopsy or peripheral blood genomic DNA, 616-6,004 ng per sample. The record originates from a study of T cells in tumors after PD-1 blockade. Across the study: A subset received ongoing vismodegib 150 mg daily alongside anti-PD-1 therapy.

Study-level points and caveats: Peripheral recruitment is suggested, as some novel exhausted tumor clones were in pre-treatment blood.

This CDR3 region has 14 residues. CDR1 is LNHDA and CDR2 is SQIVND in the germline V gene (reference sequence). Trimming cost V 5 bases and J 4 bases; bases outside gene matches: 6. The TCR was taken from a human donor with basal cell carcinoma. This chain links TRBV19 with TRBJ1-2, with 8 bases that match TRBD1. The sample here was tumor tissue, taken after anti-PD-1 treatment. CDR3 sequence: CASSEGQASYGYTF. CDR3 DNA: TGTGCCAGTAGTGAGGGACAGGCCTCCTATGGCTACACCTTC.